What follows describes a single T cell receptor (beta chain). Its cognate antigen is unknown. The entry originates in a study of shared clonotypes between healthy human individuals. The assay was immunoSEQ multiplex PCR, and TCRdb's table has in-frame clones only and misses some. The sample has over 750,000 clones, roughly 96% seen once. Study outcomes and limitations: Among four donors, roughly 5.4% of naive CD4 clonotypes were found in common.

Naivety among CD8 cells was defined by CD45RO negativity and positive CCR7 selection, thereby excluding terminally differentiated effector memory CD45RA+ cells. Germline CDR1 reads SEHNR; CDR2 reads FQNEAQ (reference sequence). V dropped 5 bases and J dropped 0 bases, with 16 bases sitting between them. This CDR3 has 16 amino acids. The receptor's source is a man aged 25 to 45 in good health. This sequence joins TRBV7-9 and TRBJ2-5; D perhaps matches TRBD1 (5 bases). Specimen: naive CD8+ T cells sorted from blood. CDR3 loop: CASSRTVTEYQETQYF. The DNA of the CDR3 is TGTGCCAGCAGCCGAACCGTGACAGAGTACCAAGAGACCCAGTACTTC.